The T cell receptor (beta chain) under discussion was sequenced for a study of T cell responses to AZD1222 COVID-19 vaccine. The table came from immunoSEQ multiplex PCR; TCRdb's copy has only in-frame clones and leaves some out. The table records some 150,000 clones, approximately 90% of them present only once. Regarding this clone: Its matching antigen is unknown.

Findings of the study overall: Close to half of all spike-specific TCRs reportedly target regions of the variants that are unmutated. Clonal diversity was possibly underestimated; the donors were predominantly white British and more often female.

This specimen was peripheral blood, taken 28 days after the second AZD1222 dose. The clonotype was recovered from an adult who received the AZD1222 COVID-19 vaccine.

The DNA for the CDR3 is TGTGCCAGCAGTTTAATCGGGGGGCGGCCTGAAGCTTTCTTT. Its translation is CASSLIGGRPEAFF. The J gene is TRBJ1-1, the V gene TRBV27; TRBD1 might be the D (6 bases). The CDR3 consists of 14 residues. Germline V CDR1 and CDR2: MNHEY, SMNVEV (reference sequence). V gave up 2 bases and J gave up 6 bases, with 13 bases separating them.